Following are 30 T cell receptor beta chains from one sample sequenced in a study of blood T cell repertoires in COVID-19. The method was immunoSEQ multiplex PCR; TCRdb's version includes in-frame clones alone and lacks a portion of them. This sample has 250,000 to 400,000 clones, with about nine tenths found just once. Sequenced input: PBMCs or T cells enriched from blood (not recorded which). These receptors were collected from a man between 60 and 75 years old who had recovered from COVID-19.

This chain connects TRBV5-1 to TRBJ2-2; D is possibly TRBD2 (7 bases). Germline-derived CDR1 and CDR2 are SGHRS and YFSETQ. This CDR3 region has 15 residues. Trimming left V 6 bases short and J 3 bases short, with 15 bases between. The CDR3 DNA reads TGCGCCAGCACTCCTCCCGGGGGGCACACCGGGGAGCTGTTTTTT. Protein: CASTPPGGHTGELFF.

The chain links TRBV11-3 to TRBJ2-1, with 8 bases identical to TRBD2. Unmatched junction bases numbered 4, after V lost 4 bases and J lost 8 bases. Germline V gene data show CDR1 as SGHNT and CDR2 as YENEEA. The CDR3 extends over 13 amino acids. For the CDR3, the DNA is TGTGCCAGCAGCTCCGGGAGGGCCCATGAGCAGTTCTTC. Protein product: CASSSGRAHEQFF.

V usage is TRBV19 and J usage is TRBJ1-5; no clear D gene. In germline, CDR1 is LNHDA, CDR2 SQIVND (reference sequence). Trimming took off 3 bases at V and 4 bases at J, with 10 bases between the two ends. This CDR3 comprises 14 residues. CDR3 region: CASSIVAVNQPQHF. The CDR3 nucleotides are TGTGCCAGTAGTATCGTGGCCGTTAATCAGCCCCAGCATTTT.

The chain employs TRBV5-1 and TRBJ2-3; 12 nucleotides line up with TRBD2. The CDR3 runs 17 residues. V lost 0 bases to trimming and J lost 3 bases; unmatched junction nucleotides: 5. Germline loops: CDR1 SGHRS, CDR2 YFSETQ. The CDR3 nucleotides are TGCGCCAGCAGCTTGGTCTCGACTAGCGGGAGTACAGATACGCAGTATTTT. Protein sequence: CASSLVSTSGSTDTQYF.

CDR3 residues: CASSFLQGGSYNEQFF. CDR3 nucleotides: TGCGCCAGCAGCTTTCTACAGGGGGGATCCTACAATGAGCAGTTCTTC. The chain joins TRBV5-1 to TRBJ2-1; 8 bases line up with TRBD1. CDR3 length: 16 residues. V lost 2 bases, J lost 1 base, and 5 bases stayed unmatched. Germline CDR1 SGHRS, CDR2 YFSETQ. Based on the CDR3 plus reference TRBV5-1 and TRBJ2-1, the full variable domain is KAGVTQTPRYLIKTRGQQVTLSCSPISGHRSVSWYQQTPGQGLQFLFEYFSETQRNKGNFPGRFSGRQFSNSRSEMNVSTLELGDSALYLCASSFLQGGSYNEQFFGPGTRLTVL.

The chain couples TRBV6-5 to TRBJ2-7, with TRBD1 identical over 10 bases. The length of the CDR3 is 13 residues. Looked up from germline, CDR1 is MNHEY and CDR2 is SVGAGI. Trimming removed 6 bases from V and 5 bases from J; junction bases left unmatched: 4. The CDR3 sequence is CASSPGQGDEQYF. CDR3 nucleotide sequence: TGTGCCAGCAGCCCCGGACAGGGGGACGAGCAGTACTTC.

CDR3 loop: CASNNRGTEETQYF. CDR3 coding DNA: TGTGCCAGCAACAACAGGGGAACCGAAGAGACCCAGTACTTC. The genes are TRBV21-1 and TRBJ2-5; the listed D gene, TRBD1, was not tested against the DNA. TRBV21-1 is given as a pseudogene. The CDR3 extends over 14 amino acids.

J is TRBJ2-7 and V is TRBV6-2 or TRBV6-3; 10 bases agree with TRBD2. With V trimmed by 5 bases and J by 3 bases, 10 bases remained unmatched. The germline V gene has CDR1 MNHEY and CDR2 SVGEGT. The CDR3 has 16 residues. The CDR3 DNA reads TGTGCCAGCAGTCTACTCGGGGGACTAGCGATCTACGAGCAGTACTTC. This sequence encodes CASSLLGGLAIYEQYF.

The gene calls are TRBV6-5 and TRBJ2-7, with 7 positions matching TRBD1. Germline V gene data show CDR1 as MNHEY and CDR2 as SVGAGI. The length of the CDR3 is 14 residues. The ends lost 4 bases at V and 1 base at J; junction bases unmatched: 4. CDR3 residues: CASSWRQGSYEQYF. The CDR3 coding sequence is TGTGCCAGCAGTTGGCGACAGGGTTCCTACGAGCAGTACTTC.

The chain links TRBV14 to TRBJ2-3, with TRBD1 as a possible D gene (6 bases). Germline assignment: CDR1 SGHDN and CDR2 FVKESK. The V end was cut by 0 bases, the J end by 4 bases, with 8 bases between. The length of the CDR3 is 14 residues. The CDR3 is CASSQEYRADTQYF. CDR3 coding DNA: TGTGCCAGCAGCCAAGAATACAGGGCAGATACGCAGTATTTT. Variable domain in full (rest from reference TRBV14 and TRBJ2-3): EAGVTQFPSHSVIEKGQTVTLRCDPISGHDNLYWYRRVMGKEIKFLLHFVKESKQDESGMPNNRFLAERTGGTYSTLKVQPAELEDSGVYFCASSQEYRADTQYFGPGTRLTVL.

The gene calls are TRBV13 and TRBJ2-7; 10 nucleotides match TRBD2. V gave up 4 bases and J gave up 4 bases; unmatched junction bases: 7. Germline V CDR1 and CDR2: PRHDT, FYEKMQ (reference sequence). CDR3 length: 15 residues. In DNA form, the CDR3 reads TGTGCCAGCAGCTCCCGTGGAGCGGGAGGGTACGAGCAGTACTTC. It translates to CASSSRGAGGYEQYF.

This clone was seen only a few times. Here the CDR3 reads CASSYRTGYNQPQHF. CDR3 DNA sequence: TGTGCCAGCAGTTACCGGACAGGGTACAATCAGCCCCAGCATTTT. The V call is TRBV6-5, the J call TRBJ1-5, with 8 nucleotides matching TRBD1. Germline lookup yields CDR1 MNHEY and CDR2 SVGAGI. CDR3 size: 15 residues. V dropped 2 bases and J dropped 3; count of bases not matched to a gene: 3.

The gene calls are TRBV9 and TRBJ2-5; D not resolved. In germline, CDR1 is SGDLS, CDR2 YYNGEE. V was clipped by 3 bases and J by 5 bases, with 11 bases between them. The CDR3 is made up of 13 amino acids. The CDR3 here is CASSGGFGETQYF. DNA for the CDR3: TGTGCCAGCAGCGGTGGATTCGGGGAGACCCAGTACTTC.

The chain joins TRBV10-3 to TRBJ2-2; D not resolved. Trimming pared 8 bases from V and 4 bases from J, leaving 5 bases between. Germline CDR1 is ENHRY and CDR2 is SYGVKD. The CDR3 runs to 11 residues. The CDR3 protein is CAISSTGELFF. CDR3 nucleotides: TGTGCCATCTCTTCCACCGGGGAGCTGTTTTTT.

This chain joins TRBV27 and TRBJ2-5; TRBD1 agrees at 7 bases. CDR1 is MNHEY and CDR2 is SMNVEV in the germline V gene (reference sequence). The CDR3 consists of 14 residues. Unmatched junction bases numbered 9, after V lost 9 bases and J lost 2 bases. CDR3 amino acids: CASKWTGQQETQYF. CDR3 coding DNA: TGTGCCAGTAAGTGGACAGGCCAGCAAGAGACCCAGTACTTC.

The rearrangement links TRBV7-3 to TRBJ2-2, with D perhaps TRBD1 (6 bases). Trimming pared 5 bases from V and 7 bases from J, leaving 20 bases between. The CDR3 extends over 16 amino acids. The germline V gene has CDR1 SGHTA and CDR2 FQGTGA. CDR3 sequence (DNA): TGTGCCAGCAGCCAAGCGGACAGTAGGCTCAACGGGGAGCTGTTTTTT. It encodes CASSQADSRLNGELFF.

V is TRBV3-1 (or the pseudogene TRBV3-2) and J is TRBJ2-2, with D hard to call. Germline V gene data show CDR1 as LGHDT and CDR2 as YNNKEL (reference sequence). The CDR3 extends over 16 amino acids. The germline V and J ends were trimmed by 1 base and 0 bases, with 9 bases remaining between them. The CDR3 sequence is CASSQGWRTNTGELFF. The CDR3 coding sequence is TGTGCCAGCAGCCAAGGGTGGAGAACGAACACCGGGGAGCTGTTTTTT.

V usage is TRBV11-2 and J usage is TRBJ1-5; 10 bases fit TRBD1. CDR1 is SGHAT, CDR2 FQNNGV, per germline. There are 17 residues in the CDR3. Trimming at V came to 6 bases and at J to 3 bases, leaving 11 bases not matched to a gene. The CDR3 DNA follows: TGTGCCAGCAGTCCTACCGGGACAGGGGCCTTCAATCAGCCCCAGCATTTT. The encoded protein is CASSPTGTGAFNQPQHF.

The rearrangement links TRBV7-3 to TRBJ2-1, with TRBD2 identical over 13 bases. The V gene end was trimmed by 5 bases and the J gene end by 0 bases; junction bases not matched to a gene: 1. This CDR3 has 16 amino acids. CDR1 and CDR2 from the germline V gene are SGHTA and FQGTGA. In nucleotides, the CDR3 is TGTGCCAGCAGCAGGACTAGCGGGAGCTCCTACAATGAGCAGTTCTTC. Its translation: CASSRTSGSSYNEQFF.

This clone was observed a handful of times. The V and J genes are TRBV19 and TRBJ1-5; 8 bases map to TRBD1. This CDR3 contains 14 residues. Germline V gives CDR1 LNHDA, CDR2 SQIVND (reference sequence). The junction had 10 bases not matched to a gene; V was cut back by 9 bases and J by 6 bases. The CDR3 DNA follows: TGTGCCAGCCTATACCCAGGGGGCAGTCAGCCCCAGCATTTT. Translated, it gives CASLYPGGSQPQHF.

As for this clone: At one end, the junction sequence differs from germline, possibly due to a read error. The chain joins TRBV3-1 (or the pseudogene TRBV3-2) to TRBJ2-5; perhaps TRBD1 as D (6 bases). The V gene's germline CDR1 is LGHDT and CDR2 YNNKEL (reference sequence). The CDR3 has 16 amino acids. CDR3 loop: CASSQRWRTVQETQYF. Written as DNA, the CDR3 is TGTGCCAGCAGCCAAAGGTGGAGGACAGTACAAGAAACCCAGTACTTC.

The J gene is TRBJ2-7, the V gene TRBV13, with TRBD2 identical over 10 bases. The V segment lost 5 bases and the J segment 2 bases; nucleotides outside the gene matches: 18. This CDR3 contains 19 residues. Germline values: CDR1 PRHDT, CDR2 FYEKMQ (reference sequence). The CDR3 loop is CASSPPAMRIAGGTYEQYF. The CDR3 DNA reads TGTGCCAGCAGCCCTCCGGCGATGAGGATAGCGGGAGGAACCTACGAGCAGTACTTC.

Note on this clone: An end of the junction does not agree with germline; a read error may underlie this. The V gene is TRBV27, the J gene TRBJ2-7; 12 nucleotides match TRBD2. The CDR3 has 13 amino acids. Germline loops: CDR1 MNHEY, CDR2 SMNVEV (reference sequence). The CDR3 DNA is TGTGCTAGCAGGACTAGCGGGAACTACGAGCAGTACTTC. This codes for CASRTSGNYEQYF.

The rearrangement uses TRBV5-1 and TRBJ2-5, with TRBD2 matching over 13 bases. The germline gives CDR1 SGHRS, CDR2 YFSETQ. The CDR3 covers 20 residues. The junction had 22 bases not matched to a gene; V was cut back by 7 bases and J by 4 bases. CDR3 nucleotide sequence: TGCGCCAGCGAGCTAATTCCGGGACTAGCGGGATTTTCAGGGTCAGAGACCCAGTACTTC. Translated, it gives CASELIPGLAGFSGSETQYF.

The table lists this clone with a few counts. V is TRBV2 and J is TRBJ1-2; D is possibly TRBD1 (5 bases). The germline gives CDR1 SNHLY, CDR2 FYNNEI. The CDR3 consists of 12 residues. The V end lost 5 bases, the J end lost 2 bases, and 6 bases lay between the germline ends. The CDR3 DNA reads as TGTGCCAGCAGTAGGGGAAACTATGGCTACACCTTC. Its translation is CASSRGNYGYTF.

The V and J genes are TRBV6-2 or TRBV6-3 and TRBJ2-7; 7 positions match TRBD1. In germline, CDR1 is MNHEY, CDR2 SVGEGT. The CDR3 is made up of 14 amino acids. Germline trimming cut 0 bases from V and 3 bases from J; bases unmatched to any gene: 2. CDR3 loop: CASSYSGQFYEQYF. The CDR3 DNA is TGTGCCAGCAGTTACTCGGGACAGTTCTACGAGCAGTACTTC.

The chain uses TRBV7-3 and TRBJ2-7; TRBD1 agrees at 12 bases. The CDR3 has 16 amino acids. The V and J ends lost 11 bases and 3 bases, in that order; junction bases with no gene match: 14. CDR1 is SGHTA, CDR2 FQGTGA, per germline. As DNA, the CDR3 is TGTGCCGGCTCCGGGACAGGGGGCGCGCAGTACTACGAGCAGTACTTC. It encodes CAGSGTGGAQYYEQYF.

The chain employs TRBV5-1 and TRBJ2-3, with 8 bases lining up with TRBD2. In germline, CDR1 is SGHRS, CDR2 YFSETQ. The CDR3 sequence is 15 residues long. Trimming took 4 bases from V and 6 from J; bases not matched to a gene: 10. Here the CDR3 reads CASSQTSGRLDTQYF. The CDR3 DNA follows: TGCGCCAGCAGCCAAACTAGCGGCCGGTTGGATACGCAGTATTTT.

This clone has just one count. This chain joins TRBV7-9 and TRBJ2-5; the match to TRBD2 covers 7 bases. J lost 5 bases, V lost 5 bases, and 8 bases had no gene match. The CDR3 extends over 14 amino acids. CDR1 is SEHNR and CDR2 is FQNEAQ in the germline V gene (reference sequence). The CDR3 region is CASSTGRAGETQYF. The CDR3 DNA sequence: TGTGCCAGCAGCACTGGGAGGGCAGGGGAGACCCAGTACTTC.

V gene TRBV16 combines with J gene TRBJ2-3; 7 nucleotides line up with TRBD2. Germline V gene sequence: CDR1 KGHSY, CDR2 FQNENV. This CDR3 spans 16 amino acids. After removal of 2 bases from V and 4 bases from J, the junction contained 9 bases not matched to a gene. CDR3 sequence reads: CASSQEWTSIADTQYF. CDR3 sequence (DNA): TGTGCCAGCAGCCAAGAGTGGACTAGTATCGCAGATACGCAGTATTTT.